This T cell receptor (beta chain) was identified during a study of blood T cell repertoires in COVID-19. For the study at large: T cells, B-cell-depleted T cells, or PBMCs supplied cDNA or gDNA.

This clone has only one observation. Self-reported history from a screening survey and questionnaire set each donor's cohort. Germline loops: CDR1 LGHDT, CDR2 YNNKEL (reference sequence). The CDR3 runs 12 residues. The V gene end was trimmed by 4 bases and the J gene end by 14 bases; junction bases not matched to a gene: 8. The repertoire was sequenced with immunoSEQ multiplex PCR; TCRdb's copy has only in-frame clones and lacks some. The sample lists roughly 250,000 clones, 70% to 90% seen once, with roughly 1.6% in the top ten. The rearrangement links TRBV3-1 (or the pseudogene TRBV3-2) to TRBJ2-1; 7 bases map to TRBD2. Sequenced material: PBMCs or T cells enriched from blood (not recorded which). The TCR was taken from a woman aged 50 to 60 who had recovered from COVID-19. CDR3 sequence: CASSRGTIEEFF. DNA of the CDR3: TGTGCCAGCAGCCGCGGGACTATCGAGGAGTTCTTC.